Described below is a single T cell receptor (beta chain) sequence and its context. Authors' analysis steps: Counts of nucleated cells, estimated from reference gene primer amplification, were obtained. This table comes from immunoSEQ multiplex PCR, and its TCRdb copy is limited to in-frame clones, with some not included. D and trimming come from the DNA, and the V and J calls and clone size come from that table. The table includes about 420,000 clones, 70% to 90% detected once. The CDR3 is 18 residues long. V was clipped by 4 bases and J by 5 bases, with 24 bases between them. Looked up from germline, CDR1 is SGHTS and CDR2 is YDEGEE. This entry comes from a study of blood T cell repertoires in COVID-19. Study information: Donors in the United States, Italy and Spain gave samples during acute or convalescent COVID-19. The cDNA or gDNA used as material had been derived from T cells, B-cell-depleted T cells, or PBMCs.

One Seattle source followed patients from active infection through their disease course. The chain links TRBV5-8 to TRBJ2-2, with D perhaps matching TRBD2 (6 bases). This receptor was identified in a man between 18 and 29 years old with COVID-19, enrolled during active disease. Sequencing input: peripheral blood. Here the CDR3 reads CASSTGVAAMMGTGELFF. The CDR3 DNA follows: TGTGCCAGCAGCACTGGGGTAGCGGCGATGATGGGTACCGGGGAGCTGTTTTTT.